This note documents a single T cell receptor beta chain sequence. Its specificity is unknown. The sample is drawn from a study of blood T cells in healthy people across ages. Trimming took off 8 bases at V and 7 bases at J, with 15 bases between the two ends. Germline CDR1 and CDR2: SGHVS and FNYEAQ. The CDR3 is made up of 13 amino acids. Alongside a J-beta primer mix, a sample-barcoded 5' primer served in a second PCR lasting roughly 6 to 11 cycles. TCRdb itself ran the 5' RACE reads through MiXCR, one entry per CDR3 protein. Of approximately 800,000 distinct CDR3 sequences in the sample, 45% to 70% were seen once. Study-level findings and limits: Researchers said unsorted PBMCs prevented a conclusive naive versus antigen-experienced comparison.

This clonotype originated in a middle-aged man in good health. This chain uses TRBV7-6 with TRBJ2-1; D is unclear. Specimen: blood. CDR3 bases: TGTGCCAGCGGCTCCACCTCCAGGAATGAGCAGTTCTTC. Translating it yields CASGSTSRNEQFF. The full variable domain, its missing parts supplied by reference TRBV7-6 and TRBJ2-1, is GAGVSQSPRYKVTKRGQDVALRCDPISGHVSLYWYRQALGQGPEFLTYFNYEAQQDKSGLPNDRFSAERPEGSISTLTIQRTEQRDSAMYRCASGSTSRNEQFFGPGTRLTVL.